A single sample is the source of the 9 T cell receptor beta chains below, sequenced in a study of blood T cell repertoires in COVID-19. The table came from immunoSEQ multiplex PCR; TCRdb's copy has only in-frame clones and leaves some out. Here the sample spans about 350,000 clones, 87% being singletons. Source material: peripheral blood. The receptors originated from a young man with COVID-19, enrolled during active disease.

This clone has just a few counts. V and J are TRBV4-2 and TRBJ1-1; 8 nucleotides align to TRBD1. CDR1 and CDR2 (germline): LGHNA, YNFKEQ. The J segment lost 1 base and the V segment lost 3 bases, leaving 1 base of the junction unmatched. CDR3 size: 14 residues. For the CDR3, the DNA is TGTGCCAGCAGCCAGGGACAGGAGAACACTGAAGCTTTCTTT. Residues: CASSQGQENTEAFF.

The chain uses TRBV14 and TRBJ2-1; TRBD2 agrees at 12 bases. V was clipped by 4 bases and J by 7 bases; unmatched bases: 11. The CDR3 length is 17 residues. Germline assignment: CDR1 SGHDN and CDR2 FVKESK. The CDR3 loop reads CASSLRTSGNGRNEQFF. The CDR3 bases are TGTGCCAGCAGCCTTAGGACTAGCGGGAATGGAAGGAATGAGCAGTTCTTC.

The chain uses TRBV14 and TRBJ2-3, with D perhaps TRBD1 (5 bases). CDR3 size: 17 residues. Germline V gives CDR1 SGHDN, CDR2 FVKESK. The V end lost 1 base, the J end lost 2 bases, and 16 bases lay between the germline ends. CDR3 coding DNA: TGTGCCAGCAGCCAAGTAGCAGGGCGAACTACCACAGATACGCAGTATTTT. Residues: CASSQVAGRTTTDTQYF.

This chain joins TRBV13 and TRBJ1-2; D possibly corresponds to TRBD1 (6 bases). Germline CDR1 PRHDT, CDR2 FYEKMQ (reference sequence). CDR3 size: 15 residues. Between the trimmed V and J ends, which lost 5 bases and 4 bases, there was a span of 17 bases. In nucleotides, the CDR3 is TGTGCCAGCAGCCCCGGACAGTTCCCCAGCTATGGCTACACCTTC. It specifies CASSPGQFPSYGYTF.

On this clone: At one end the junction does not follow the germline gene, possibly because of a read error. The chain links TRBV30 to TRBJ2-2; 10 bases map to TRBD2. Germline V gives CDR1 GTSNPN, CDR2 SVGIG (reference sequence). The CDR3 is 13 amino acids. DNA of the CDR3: TGTGCCCTACAGCGGGAGGGCACCCGGGAGCTGTTTTTT. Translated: CALQREGTRELFF.

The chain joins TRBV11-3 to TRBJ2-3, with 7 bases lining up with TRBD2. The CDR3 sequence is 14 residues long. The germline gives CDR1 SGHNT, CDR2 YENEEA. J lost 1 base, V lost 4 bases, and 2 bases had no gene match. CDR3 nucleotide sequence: TGTGCCAGCAGCTCGGGGGGAGGCACAGATACGCAGTATTTT. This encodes CASSSGGGTDTQYF.

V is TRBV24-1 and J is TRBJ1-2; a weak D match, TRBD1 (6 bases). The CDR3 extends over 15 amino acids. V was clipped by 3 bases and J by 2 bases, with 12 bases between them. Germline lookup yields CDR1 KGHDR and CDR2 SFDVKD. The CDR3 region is CATSDIQGFNYGYTF. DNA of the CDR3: TGTGCCACCAGTGATATACAGGGCTTCAACTATGGCTACACCTTC.

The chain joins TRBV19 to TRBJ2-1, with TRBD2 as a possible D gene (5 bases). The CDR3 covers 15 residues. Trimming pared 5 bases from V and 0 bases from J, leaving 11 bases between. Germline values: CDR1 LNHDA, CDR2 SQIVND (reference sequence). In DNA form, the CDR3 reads TGTGCCAGTAGTCCCGGCGGACTCTCCTACAATGAGCAGTTCTTC. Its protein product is CASSPGGLSYNEQFF. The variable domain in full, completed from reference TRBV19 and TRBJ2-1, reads DGGITQSPKYLFRKEGQNVTLSCEQNLNHDAMYWYRQDPGQGLRLIYYSQIVNDFQKGDIAEGYSVSREKKESFPLTVTSAQKNPTAFYLCASSPGGLSYNEQFFGPGTRLTVL.

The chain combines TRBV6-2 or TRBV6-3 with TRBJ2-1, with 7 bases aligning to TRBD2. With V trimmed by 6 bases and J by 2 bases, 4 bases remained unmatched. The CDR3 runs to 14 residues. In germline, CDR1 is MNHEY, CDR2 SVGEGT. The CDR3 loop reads CASSRDYAYNEQFF. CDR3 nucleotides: TGTGCCAGCAGCCGGGACTATGCCTACAATGAGCAGTTCTTC.